A single sample gave rise to the 4 T cell receptor beta chains below, sequenced in a study of cytomegalovirus exposure and HLA in healthy donors. The assay was immunoSEQ multiplex PCR, and TCRdb's table has in-frame clones only and misses some. This sample has hundreds of thousands of clones, with approximately 83% found just once. The sequencing input was PBMCs. The receptors stem from a woman in her twenties or thirties in good health and CMV-seropositive.

The chain couples TRBV20-1 to TRBJ2-1; maybe TRBD2 (5 bases). Germline assignment: CDR1 DFQATT and CDR2 SNEGSKA (reference sequence). The V end lost 6 bases, the J end lost 9 bases, and 12 bases lay between the germline ends. The CDR3 sequence is 11 residues long. Written as DNA, the CDR3 is TGCAGTGCGAACCGGGAATTTGAGCAGTTCTTC. Translated, it gives CSANREFEQFF.

V is TRBV18 and J is TRBJ1-5; D is ambiguous. Trimming shortened V by 4 bases and J by 2 bases, and 6 bases separated the two germline ends. This CDR3 is 13 amino acids long. Germline V CDR1 and CDR2: KGHSH, LQKENI. The CDR3 reads CASSLSGNQPQHF. The CDR3 nucleotides read TGTGCCAGCTCACTTTCCGGCAATCAGCCCCAGCATTTT.

This clone has more than one count but fewer than ten. The V and J genes are TRBV10-3 and TRBJ1-2; 7 positions match TRBD1. CDR3 length: 16 residues. The junction had 12 bases not matched to a gene; V was cut back by 0 bases and J by 8 bases. The germline gives CDR1 ENHRY, CDR2 SYGVKD. The CDR3 DNA sequence: TGTGCCATCAGTGAGTCGAAGGGCGGACAGGCCTGGGGCTACACCTTC. Translated, it gives CAISESKGGQAWGYTF.

This clone came up once. The chain employs TRBV4-1 and TRBJ2-1; TRBD2 agrees at 9 bases. Germline CDR1 and CDR2: MGHRA and YSYEKL. With V trimmed by 4 bases and J by 0 bases, 7 bases remained unmatched. The CDR3 spans 17 residues. CDR3 sequence reads: CASSLTSGYTSYNEQFF. The CDR3 DNA reads TGCGCCAGCAGCCTTACTAGCGGGTATACCTCCTACAATGAGCAGTTCTTC.